This is a list of T cell receptor beta chains from one sample in a study of molecular identifiers for immune sequencing clone quantification. TCRdb re-called the PCR reads with MiXCR, one entry per CDR3 protein. In the table there are hundreds of thousands of distinct CDR3 sequences, 24% of which are singletons. The sequencing sample was made of naive CD8+ T cells from blood, with Jurkat cell RNA spiked in. These receptors were obtained from a human donor in good health. Some libraries in this study had Jurkat cell RNA spiked in. Each CDR3 is given with its conserved first and last residue. Fields, in order: V gene, CDR3 length, D gene, J gene, clone size, CDR3 DNA, CDR3 protein. The D gene is left open where the match is weak. The size entry is marked missing in some rows and otherwise reads once, few, many or a size class.

TRBV5-4,15,TRBD2,TRBJ2-7,many,TGTGCCAGCAGCTCGCGACTAGCGGGAGGCTACGAGCAGTACTTC,CASSSRLAGGYEQYF
TRBV20-1,17,NA,TRBJ2-5,NA,TGCAGTGCTACCCGGGCCCACAGCGGACTAAACCAAGAGACCCAGTACTTC,CSATRAHSGLNQETQYF
TRBV6-2/TRBV6-3,12,NA,TRBJ2-3,NA,TGTGCCAGCAGTCTTCCCATGGATACGCAGTATTTT,CASSLPMDTQYF
TRBV4-1,13,NA,TRBJ1-1,NA,TGCGCCAGCAGCCAAGAAAACTTACTTGAAGCTTACTTT,CASSQENLLEAYF
TRBV20-1,17,TRBD1,TRBJ2-5,few,TGCAGTGCTAGAGATTCCCCGCCCGGACAGGTGTACGAGACCCAGTACTTC,CSARDSPPGQVYETQYF
TRBV4-1,16,TRBD1,TRBJ1-5,many,TGCGCCAGCAGCCAAGAGGGACAGGGGCCTCGGAAGCCCCAGCATTTT,CASSQEGQGPRKPQHF
TRBV27,14,NA,TRBJ1-6,few,TGTGCCAGCAGTTTCCTCGAGCCTAATTCACCCCTCCACTTT,CASSFLEPNSPLHF
TRBV28,16,NA,TRBJ2-3,many,TGTGCCAGCAGTGTTACTAGGGGTGCTGGCACAGATACGCAGTATTTT,CASSVTRGAGTDTQYF
TRBV12-5,13,NA,TRBJ2-3,many,TGTGCTAGTGCTAATGGACAGACAGATACGCAGTATTTT,CASANGQTDTQYF
TRBV6-2/TRBV6-3,15,NA,TRBJ2-7,NA,TGTGCCAGCAGCCGCGTGGTTGTGACAGACTACGAGCAGTACTTC,CASSRVVVTDYEQYF
TRBV7-9,16,NA,TRBJ1-5,few,TGTGCCAGCAGCGTCGGAAGTCCCTATAGCAATCAGCCCCAGCATTTT,CASSVGSPYSNQPQHF
TRBV13,16,NA,TRBJ2-3,few,TGTGCCAGCAGCTTATGGGTGGGGGAAGCTGCAGATACGCAGTATTTT,CASSLWVGEAADTQYF
TRBV6-2/TRBV6-3,12,NA,TRBJ1-5,many,TGTGCCAGCAGCGACGGGGGGCAGCCCCAGCATTTT,CASSDGGQPQHF
TRBV20-1,16,NA,TRBJ1-2,many,TGCAGTGCTAGGGAAACAAGGGAACAGCTCTACTATGGCTACACCTTC,CSARETREQLYYGYTF
TRBV19,14,NA,TRBJ1-1,many,TGTGCCAGTAGTGTGACAGGCGGTCCAGTTGAAGCTTTCTTT,CASSVTGGPVEAFF
TRBV19,15,NA,TRBJ1-3,few,TGTGCCAGTAGTATCCACATGAGCTCTGGAAACACCATATATTTT,CASSIHMSSGNTIYF
TRBV27,17,TRBD2,TRBJ2-2,few,TGTGCCAGCAGTTTATTCGGAGGCGGGGGGGCGTCAGGGGAGCTGTTTTTT,CASSLFGGGGASGELFF
TRBV19,16,NA,TRBJ2-1,many,TGTGCCAGTAGTATAGGGTCCCGCGGGACGGGTAATGAGCAGTTCTTC,CASSIGSRGTGNEQFF
TRBV20-1,12,NA,TRBJ2-7,many,TGCAGTGCTAGGTTGGGAGACTACGAGCAGTACTTC,CSARLGDYEQYF
TRBV9,15,NA,TRBJ2-3,few,TGTGCCAGCAGCGTAGGAGCCTCCAGCGCAGATACGCAGTATTTT,CASSVGASSADTQYF
TRBV28,14,NA,TRBJ2-3,few,TGTGCCACCCCAACCCCCACCCACACAGATACGCAGTATTTT,CATPTPTHTDTQYF
TRBV9,16,NA,TRBJ2-1,NA,TGTGCCAGCAGCAAACCGGAAGGGCCGCGGGGAAATGAGCAGTTCTTC,CASSKPEGPRGNEQFF
TRBV6-2/TRBV6-3,16,TRBD2,TRBJ2-3,NA,TGTGCCAGCAGTTATTACGCTAGCGGAAGCACAGATACGCAGTATTTT,CASSYYASGSTDTQYF
TRBV29-1,16,NA,TRBJ2-3,NA,TGCAGCGTAACGGGGGTGGGAGGCGGTGGAACAGATACGCAGTATTTT,CSVTGVGGGGTDTQYF
TRBV7-2,14,TRBD1,TRBJ2-7,many,TGTGCCAGCAGCTCCACGGGACAGGGCTACGAGCAGTACTTC,CASSSTGQGYEQYF
TRBV7-2,17,TRBD2,TRBJ2-5,NA,TGTGCCAGCAGCCCCCCGCCCGGGGGGGCGTACCAAGAGACCCAGTACTTC,CASSPPPGGAYQETQYF
TRBV29-1,14,TRBD2,TRBJ2-3,many,TGCAGCGTCGTACTAGCGGGAGGGGCAGATACGCAGTATTTT,CSVVLAGGADTQYF
TRBV30,15,TRBD1,TRBJ2-2,NA,TGTGCCTGGAGTGTTCTAAAGGGGGCGACCGGGGAGCTGTTTTTT,CAWSVLKGATGELFF
TRBV6-1,16,NA,TRBJ1-2,few,TGTGCCAGCAGTGACGGCCCCAGGGACATCCGGTTGGGCTACACCTTC,CASSDGPRDIRLGYTF
TRBV5-6,17,TRBD2,TRBJ2-4,few,TGTGCCAGCCGTAAGCTAGCGGGAGCCCCGGTCAAAAACATTCAGTACTTC,CASRKLAGAPVKNIQYF
TRBV7-2,16,NA,TRBJ2-1,many,TGTGCCAGCAGCTCCGGACTTTCAGTCCCCTACAATGAGCAGTTCTTC,CASSSGLSVPYNEQFF